This TCR beta chain was captured in a study of control samples from healthy donors and cancer patients. TCRdb's table, derived via immunoSEQ multiplex PCR, lists solely in-frame clones and lacks some. This sample carries fewer than 200,000 clones, 90% of them seen once, and the ten largest clones take approximately 1.5%. In germline, CDR1 is MNHEY, CDR2 SVGAGI. Trimming took 5 bases from V and 3 from J; bases not matched to a gene: 3. This CDR3 has 15 residues. The rearrangement joins TRBV6-5 to TRBJ2-1; 11 bases match TRBD1. This TCR was sampled from a woman between 50 and 59 years old in good health. Sequencing used blood. Written as DNA, the CDR3 is TGTGCCAGCAGTATGGGACAGGGGGGCTACAATGAGCAGTTCTTC. Its translation is CASSMGQGGYNEQFF.